This T cell receptor (beta chain) was recovered during a study of radiotherapy plus CTLA-4 blockade in lung cancer. Across the study: Across the patients, objective responses occurred in approximately 18%, and disease control in approximately 30%. Study-level findings and limits: Alongside interferon-beta, early blood T cell clone dynamics were reportedly the best predictor of response. Tumor-derived TCR clones expanded in blood after radiotherapy plus ipilimumab.

Details on this clone: Its antigen is not identified.

Assay: immunoSEQ multiplex PCR; the TCRdb copy retains only in-frame clones and omits some. The sample has about 49,000 clones, roughly four fifths seen once; the top ten hold more than 9.5%. Trimming took 3 bases from V and 1 from J, leaving 10 bases between them. The CDR3 loop spans 15 amino acids. Germline CDR1 and CDR2: SGDLS and YYNGEE. CTLA-4 blockade using ipilimumab, together with focal radiation, was received by patients with chemo-refractory metastatic non-small-cell lung cancer. This specimen was peripheral blood, taken from a patient treated with radiotherapy plus ipilimumab. This clonotype was obtained from a human donor with non-small cell lung cancer who had stable disease on radiotherapy plus ipilimumab. The chain recombines TRBV9 with TRBJ1-4; TRBD1 is a possible D gene (6 bases). CDR3 in DNA: TGTGCCAGCAGCGAACAGGGACTAACTAATGAAAAACTGTTTTTT. This codes for CASSEQGLTNEKLFF.